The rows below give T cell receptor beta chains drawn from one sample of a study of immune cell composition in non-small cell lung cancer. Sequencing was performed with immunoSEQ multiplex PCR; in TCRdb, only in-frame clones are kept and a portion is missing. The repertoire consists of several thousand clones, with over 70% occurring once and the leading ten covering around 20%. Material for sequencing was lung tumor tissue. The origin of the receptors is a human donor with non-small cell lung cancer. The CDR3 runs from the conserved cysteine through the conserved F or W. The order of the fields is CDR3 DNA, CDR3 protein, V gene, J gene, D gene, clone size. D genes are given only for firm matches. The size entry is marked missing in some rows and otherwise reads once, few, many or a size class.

TGTGCCAGCAGCCGTAGGGAAAGCACCGGGGGCGAGCAGTACTTC,CASSRRESTGGEQYF,TRBV11-3,TRBJ2-7,NA,few
TGTGCCAGCAGTGAATCCTCAGGGTTTCGCTACGAGCAGTACTTC,CASSESSGFRYEQYF,TRBV28,TRBJ2-7,NA,NA
TGTGCCAGCAGCACCTGGGGACGGATTAGCACAGATACGCAGTATTTT,CASSTWGRISTDTQYF,TRBV7-9,TRBJ2-3,NA,NA
TGCGCCAGCAGCCAAGACTCGACGGCGGGCTCTGGAAACACCATATATTTT,CASSQDSTAGSGNTIYF,TRBV4-3,TRBJ1-3,NA,NA
TGCAGCGTCCGACTAGCGCGGAGCTCCTACGAGCAGTACTTC,CSVRLARSSYEQYF,TRBV29-1,TRBJ2-7,TRBD2,NA
TGTGCCAGCAGACCCCCTTCCGGGGGGAACACTGAAGCTTTCTTT,CASRPPSGGNTEAFF,TRBV7-9,TRBJ1-1,NA,NA
TGCGCCAGCAGCCAAGTGATCGGCGCGGGAGGTTCCTACGAGCAGTACTTC,CASSQVIGAGGSYEQYF,TRBV4-1,TRBJ2-7,TRBD2,NA
TGTGCCAGCGGACTTCCCTCGGTCAATGAGCAGTTCTTC,CASGLPSVNEQFF,TRBV7-9,TRBJ2-1,NA,NA
TGTGCCATCAGTGAAGAGAAACAGGGCATTAATGAAAAACTGTTTTTT,CAISEEKQGINEKLFF,TRBV10-3,TRBJ1-4,NA,NA
TGTGCCAGCAGCGTAGCTGCCGGGCCCCTGCTCAACGAGCAGTACTTC,CASSVAAGPLLNEQYF,TRBV9,TRBJ2-7,NA,NA
TGTGCCAGCAGCTCAGCCGGGACAGGAGGGGTTGTGACGCAGTATTTT,CASSSAGTGGVVTQYF,TRBV7-2,TRBJ2-3,TRBD1,NA
TGTGCCAGCAGTTTAGGGGTCTACAATGAGCAGTTCTTC,CASSLGVYNEQFF,TRBV27,TRBJ2-1,NA,NA
TGCGCCAGCAGCCGGGGACAGACGAACACTGAAGCTTTCTTT,CASSRGQTNTEAFF,TRBV5-1,TRBJ1-1,TRBD1,few
TGCGCCAGCAGCACAGGGACAGATTACAATGAGCAGTTCTTC,CASSTGTDYNEQFF,TRBV5-1,TRBJ2-1,TRBD1,NA
TGTGCCAGCAGTTTATGGGCGGGCCACGAGCAGTACTTC,CASSLWAGHEQYF,TRBV27,TRBJ2-7,NA,NA
TGTGCCTGGACGGGGGACAGCACAGATACGCAGTATTTT,CAWTGDSTDTQYF,TRBV30,TRBJ2-3,NA,few
TGTGCCAGCAGGCCCCCGGGACAGGAAAATCAGCCCCAGCATTTT,CASRPPGQENQPQHF,TRBV6-5,TRBJ1-5,TRBD1,NA
TGCGCCAGCAGCTTGGACGGCTCCCCGAGCTCTGGAAACACCATATATTTT,CASSLDGSPSSGNTIYF,TRBV5-1,TRBJ1-3,NA,NA
TGTGCCAGCAGCTTAGGACACGGTAATAGCAATCAGCCCCAGCATTTT,CASSLGHGNSNQPQHF,TRBV7-2,TRBJ1-5,NA,NA
TGCGCCAGCAGCGCAGCGTCGGGACTCACAGATACGCAGTATTTT,CASSAASGLTDTQYF,TRBV5-1,TRBJ2-3,NA,NA
TGTGCCAGTAGTAGCTCGTCAGTACAAGAGACCCAGTACTTC,CASSSSSVQETQYF,TRBV19,TRBJ2-5,NA,NA
TGTGCCAGCAGCGTAGATGGTGTGGGCAGAAGCACAGATACGCAGTATTTT,CASSVDGVGRSTDTQYF,TRBV9,TRBJ2-3,NA,NA
TGCGCCAGCAGCCAAGATCGGGCTAGCGGACCGTACAATGAGCAGTTCTTC,CASSQDRASGPYNEQFF,TRBV4-3,TRBJ2-1,TRBD2,NA
TGCGCCAGCAGCTCTACCGGGACAGCGGATGAAAAACTGTTTTTT,CASSSTGTADEKLFF,TRBV4-1,TRBJ1-4,TRBD1,large
TGCAGCGTTGAAGGACCTAGCGGGAGCGGGAACATTCAGTACTTC,CSVEGPSGSGNIQYF,TRBV29-1,TRBJ2-4,TRBD2,NA
TGTGCTAGTGGTCCGGGACAGGGCTATGGCTACACCTTC,CASGPGQGYGYTF,TRBV12-5,TRBJ1-2,TRBD1,NA
TGCAGCTTGAGGGGAGACTCCTACAATGAGCAGTTCTTC,CSLRGDSYNEQFF,TRBV29-1,TRBJ2-1,NA,NA
TGTGCCAGTAGTACGCTTATGGGACTAGAGACCTACGAGCAGTACTTC,CASSTLMGLETYEQYF,TRBV19,TRBJ2-7,TRBD2,NA
TGTGCCAGCAGCCTCGGGGGCCGTAATGAGCAGTTCTTC,CASSLGGRNEQFF,TRBV7-5,TRBJ2-1,NA,NA
TGTGCCAGCAGAGAAGACGCCCTGAGGGAGACCCAGTACTTC,CASREDALRETQYF,TRBV27,TRBJ2-5,NA,NA
TGCGCCAGCTCTCAGGGACAGACGAGCTATGGCTACACCTTC,CASSQGQTSYGYTF,TRBV5-1,TRBJ1-2,TRBD1,NA
TGTGCCTGGAGTGTACGACAGGGAAGCTCTGGGGCCAACGTCCTGACTTTC,CAWSVRQGSSGANVLTF,TRBV30,TRBJ2-6,TRBD1,NA
TGTGCCAGCAGAACGACAGGGGGTGTCATCCACGAGCAGTACTTC,CASRTTGGVIHEQYF,TRBV6-5,TRBJ2-7,TRBD1,few
TGTGCCAGCAGCCAAGCCGTCGGACAGGGGGCCTACGAGCAGTACTTC,CASSQAVGQGAYEQYF,TRBV4-2,TRBJ2-7,TRBD1,NA
TGTGCCAGCAGTTTAAACACAGGGAGTACAACTAATGAAAAACTGTTTTTT,CASSLNTGSTTNEKLFF,TRBV28,TRBJ1-4,NA,NA
TGTGCCAGCTCACAATCGACGGACAGGGATGGGGAGACCCAGTACTTC,CASSQSTDRDGETQYF,TRBV18,TRBJ2-5,TRBD1,few
TGTGCCAGCAGCTGGACGTTGGAGACCCAGTACTTC,CASSWTLETQYF,TRBV7-9,TRBJ2-5,NA,NA
TGTGCCAGCATAGAAGAGGCGGGAGATACGCAGTATTTT,CASIEEAGDTQYF,TRBV2,TRBJ2-3,NA,NA
TGTGCCAGCAGTTCAGGGACAGAAATGTCGGCCGGGGAGCTGTTTTTT,CASSSGTEMSAGELFF,TRBV6-5,TRBJ2-2,TRBD1,once
TGTGCCAGCAGCTTAGATGTGCAAAGTACAGATACGCAGTATTTT,CASSLDVQSTDTQYF,TRBV11-2,TRBJ2-3,NA,NA
TGTGCCAGCTCACCCGTAGGGTTAGTCAATCAGCCCCAGCATTTT,CASSPVGLVNQPQHF,TRBV18,TRBJ1-5,NA,NA